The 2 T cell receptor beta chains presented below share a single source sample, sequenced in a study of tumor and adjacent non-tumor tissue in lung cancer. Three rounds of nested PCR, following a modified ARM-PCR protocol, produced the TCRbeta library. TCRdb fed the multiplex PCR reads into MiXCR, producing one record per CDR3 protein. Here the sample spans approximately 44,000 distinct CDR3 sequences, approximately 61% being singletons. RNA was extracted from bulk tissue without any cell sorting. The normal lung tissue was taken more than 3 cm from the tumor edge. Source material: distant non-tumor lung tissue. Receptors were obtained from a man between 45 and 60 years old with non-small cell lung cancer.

The chain's CDR3 is CACHLVRRGQANYGYTF. The CDR3 DNA is TGTGCATGTCACTTAGTTCGCAGGGGCCAAGCTAACTATGGCTACACCTTC. The chain carries TRBV12-2 and TRBJ1-2; no check of the table's D call, TRBD1, against the DNA was made. TRBV12-2 is termed a pseudogene. The CDR3 sequence is 17 residues long.

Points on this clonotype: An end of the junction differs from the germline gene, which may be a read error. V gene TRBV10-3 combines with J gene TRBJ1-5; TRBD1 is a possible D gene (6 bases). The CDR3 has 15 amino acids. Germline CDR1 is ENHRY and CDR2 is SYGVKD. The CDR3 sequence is CAASRTVDNNQLQHF. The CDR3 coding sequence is TGTGCCGCCAGCCGGACAGTCGATAACAATCAGCTCCAGCATTTT.